This T cell receptor beta chain was obtained from a study of cytotoxic CD8 clonotypes in ibrutinib-treated CLL. Germline V gene data show CDR1 as SGHTA and CDR2 as FQGTGA. The CDR3 consists of 14 residues. V lost 4 bases, J lost 0 bases, and 7 bases lay in between. TCRdb's table, derived via immunoSEQ multiplex PCR, lists solely in-frame clones and lacks some. This table has tens of thousands of clones, approximately 75% appearing once. The J gene is TRBJ1-3, the V gene TRBV7-3; unclear D gene. The source material was PBMCs, sampled after 12 months of ibrutinib treatment. This sequence was found in a human donor with chronic lymphocytic leukemia. The CDR3 protein is CASSSLYSGNTIYF. In nucleotides, the CDR3 is TGTGCCAGCAGCTCTCTCTACTCTGGAAACACCATATATTTT.